This T cell receptor (beta chain) was observed in a study of sequential checkpoint blockade in melanoma. Study at large: Arm A got nivolumab then ipilimumab; arm B the reverse, 1:1. After both sequences, patients received maintenance nivolumab.

This CDR3 region has 14 residues. Per germline, CDR1 LGHNA and CDR2 YSLEER. Deletions cut 1 base from V and 7 bases from J, with 14 bases between. Generated by immunoSEQ multiplex PCR, the TCRdb table keeps only in-frame clones and is missing some. The sample has about 28,000 clones; 70% to 80% are singletons. Indicated treatment: randomized to nivolumab then ipilimumab (arm A) or the reverse (arm B). From thawed PBMCs, live CD3+CD8+ cells negative for CD19 and CD56 were sorted. Material: CD8+ T cells sorted from blood (inferred from file names), obtained from a patient given nivolumab and ipilimumab in sequence. The TCR sequence derives from a human donor with melanoma. The chain recombines TRBV4-3 with TRBJ2-7, with D perhaps matching TRBD1 (5 bases). CDR3 DNA sequence: TGCGCCAGCAGCCAAGTTAGGGGCGCGACGGAGCAGTACTTC. It codes for CASSQVRGATEQYF.